This TCR beta chain was captured by sequencing in a study of CD8+CD57+ T cells in acquired aplastic anemia. The wider study: Sorted CD4+ and CD8+ cells gave an average of around 3 ug of DNA. Regarding the study as a whole: Almost 30 CD8+ CDR3 sequences occurred in both the patients and the controls.

Germline V gives CDR1 SGHRS, CDR2 YFSETQ. Trimming shortened V by 7 bases and J by 3 bases, and 14 bases separated the two germline ends. The CDR3 has 13 residues. Genomic DNA served as template for TCR beta VDJ and CDR3 profiling. MiXCR, applied by TCRdb to the reads, yields one record per CDR3 protein. Altogether 300,000 or so distinct CDR3 sequences are present, approximately 60% being singletons, with the ten largest covering approximately 1.2%. Before being chosen for sequencing, patients had shown CD8+CD57+ cell expansion by flow cytometry. This clonotype was seen at least ten times. Its antigen is unidentified.

Material for sequencing was sorted CD4+, CD8+, or CD8+CD57+ T cells (not recorded which) from PBMCs. This sequence was found in a human donor with aplastic anemia. The gene calls are TRBV5-1 and TRBJ2-7; D uncertain. Here the CDR3 reads CASRNLPDYEQYF. The CDR3 region has the DNA TGCGCCAGCCGAAATTTACCAGACTACGAGCAGTACTTC.